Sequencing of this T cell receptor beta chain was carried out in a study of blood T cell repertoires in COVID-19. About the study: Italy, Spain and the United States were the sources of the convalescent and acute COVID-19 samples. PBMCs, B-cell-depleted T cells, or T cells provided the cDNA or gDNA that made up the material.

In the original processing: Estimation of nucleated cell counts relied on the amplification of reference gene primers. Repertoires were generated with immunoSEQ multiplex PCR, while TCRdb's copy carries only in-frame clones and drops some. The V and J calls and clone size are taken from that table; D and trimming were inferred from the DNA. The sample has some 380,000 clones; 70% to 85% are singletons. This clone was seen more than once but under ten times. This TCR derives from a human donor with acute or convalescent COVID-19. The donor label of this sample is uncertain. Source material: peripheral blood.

The CDR3 reads CASSDFRLVLYFEQFF. Written as DNA, the CDR3 is TGTGCCAGCAGTGACTTTAGACTAGTTCTTTATTTTGAGCAGTTCTTC. J is TRBJ2-1 and V is TRBV6-4, with D possibly matching TRBD2 (6 bases). V was cut by 1 base and J by 9 bases, with 19 bases left in between. There are 16 residues in the CDR3. Germline V gives CDR1 MRHNA, CDR2 SNTAGT.